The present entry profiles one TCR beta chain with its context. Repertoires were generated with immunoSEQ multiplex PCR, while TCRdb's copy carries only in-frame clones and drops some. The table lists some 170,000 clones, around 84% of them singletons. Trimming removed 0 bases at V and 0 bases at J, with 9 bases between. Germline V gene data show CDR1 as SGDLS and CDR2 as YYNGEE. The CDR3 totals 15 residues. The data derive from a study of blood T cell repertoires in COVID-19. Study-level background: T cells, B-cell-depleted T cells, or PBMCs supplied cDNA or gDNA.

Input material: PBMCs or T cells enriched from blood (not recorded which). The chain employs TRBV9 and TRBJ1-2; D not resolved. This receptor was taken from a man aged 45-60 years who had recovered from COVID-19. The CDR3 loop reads CASSVAAVANYGYTF. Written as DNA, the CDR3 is TGTGCCAGCAGCGTAGCGGCGGTAGCTAACTATGGCTACACCTTC.